This is a list of T cell receptor beta chains from one sample in a study of T cells in Graves' hyperthyroidism and ophthalmopathy. TCRdb redid the calling of the multiplex PCR reads with MiXCR, one entry per CDR3 protein. In the table there are roughly 300,000 distinct CDR3 sequences, 18% of which are singletons. Source material: blood. The receptors were sampled from a woman aged 45-60 years with Graves' hyperthyroidism. Both conserved end residues are part of each CDR3. The order of the fields is clone size, CDR3 length, V gene, D gene, J gene, CDR3 DNA, CDR3 protein. A D gene is named only where the DNA matches it firmly. A row's size may be missing; if present it is once, few, many or a size class.

size: .; length: 14; V: TRBV6-1; D: .; J: TRBJ1-1; DNA: TGTGCCAGCACTGCCTTTGGGCTCAACACTGAAGCTTTCTTT; CDR3: CASTAFGLNTEAFF
size: few; length: 17; V: TRBV28; D: TRBD2; J: TRBJ2-1; DNA: TGTGCCAGCAGAATCCAGGGGTGGCGGGAGGTTGACAATGAGCAGTTCTTC; CDR3: CASRIQGWREVDNEQFF
size: many; length: 15; V: TRBV2; D: .; J: TRBJ2-1; DNA: TGTGCCAGCAGAAGGGAACAAGAAGCCTACAATGAGCAGTTCTTC; CDR3: CASRREQEAYNEQFF
size: few; length: 15; V: TRBV6-2/TRBV6-3; D: TRBD1; J: TRBJ2-7; DNA: TGTGCCAGCAGTTGGACAGGGGGCTCCACCTACGAGCAGTACTTC; CDR3: CASSWTGGSTYEQYF
size: many; length: 16; V: TRBV5-1; D: .; J: TRBJ2-1; DNA: TGCGCCAGCAGCGTAGACAGTAACCCATCCTACAATGAGCAGTTCTTC; CDR3: CASSVDSNPSYNEQFF
size: many; length: 15; V: TRBV5-5; D: .; J: TRBJ1-2; DNA: TGTGCCAGCAGCTTGGGTTTAGGCAATAACTATGGCTACACCTTC; CDR3: CASSLGLGNNYGYTF
size: .; length: 14; V: TRBV9; D: TRBD2; J: TRBJ2-3; DNA: TGTGCCAGCAGCGTAGAGGCGGGGGACGATACGCAGTATTTT; CDR3: CASSVEAGDDTQYF
size: few; length: 17; V: TRBV10-3; D: .; J: TRBJ2-2; DNA: TGTGCCATCAGTGAGGGGTTTGGCAGGGGGAACACCGGGGAGCTGTTTTTT; CDR3: CAISEGFGRGNTGELFF
size: many; length: 16; V: TRBV20-1; D: TRBD1; J: TRBJ2-3; DNA: TGCAGTGCTAGAGCTTCAGGACAGGGGGTAGGAGATACGCAGTATTTT; CDR3: CSARASGQGVGDTQYF
size: .; length: 16; V: TRBV20-1; D: TRBD1; J: TRBJ1-5; DNA: TGCAGTGCTAGAGACTATGGACAGGGCGTCGATCAGCCCCAGCATTTT; CDR3: CSARDYGQGVDQPQHF
size: few; length: 16; V: TRBV4-1; D: .; J: TRBJ2-1; DNA: TGCGCCAGCAGCTTCACCGGGGGAGCTCCCTACAATGAGCAGTTCTTC; CDR3: CASSFTGGAPYNEQFF
size: .; length: 16; V: TRBV15; D: .; J: TRBJ1-5; DNA: TGTGCCACCAGCAGAGAGGGTACAGCTAGGGATCAGCCCCAGCATTTT; CDR3: CATSREGTARDQPQHF
size: many; length: 11; V: TRBV20-1; D: .; J: TRBJ2-7; DNA: TGCAGTGCTAGAGATCAGTACGAGCAGTACTTC; CDR3: CSARDQYEQYF
size: .; length: 17; V: TRBV28; D: TRBD1; J: TRBJ1-3; DNA: TGTGCCAGCAGTGCAGGGACAGCAGTTAACTCTGGAAACACCATATATTTT; CDR3: CASSAGTAVNSGNTIYF
size: many; length: 14; V: TRBV18; D: .; J: TRBJ2-3; DNA: TGTGCCAGCTCACCACCATCCCGCACAGATACGCAGTATTTT; CDR3: CASSPPSRTDTQYF
size: few; length: 17; V: TRBV6-4; D: .; J: TRBJ1-6; DNA: TGTGCCAGCAGTGAATTTAGGGCGGTGGTGTATAATTCACCCCTCCACTTT; CDR3: CASSEFRAVVYNSPLHF
size: few; length: 13; V: TRBV20-1; D: TRBD1; J: TRBJ1-4; DNA: TGCAGTGCTAGGACAGGGGAGAATGAAAAACTGTTTTTT; CDR3: CSARTGENEKLFF
size: many; length: 14; V: TRBV3-1; D: TRBD1; J: TRBJ2-1; DNA: TGTGCCAGCAGCCAAGATGACAGGGGGAATGAGCAGTTCTTC; CDR3: CASSQDDRGNEQFF
size: .; length: 14; V: TRBV7-2; D: .; J: TRBJ2-3; DNA: TGTGCCAGCAGCTTCGGGTTTAACACAGATACGCAGTATTTT; CDR3: CASSFGFNTDTQYF
size: few; length: 17; V: TRBV27; D: TRBD2; J: TRBJ2-3; DNA: TGTGCCAGCAGTTCCCGGGGGAGAGCGGGAACGTCAGATACGCAGTATTTT; CDR3: CASSSRGRAGTSDTQYF
size: .; length: 15; V: TRBV18; D: .; J: TRBJ2-3; DNA: TGTGCCAGCTCATCTCAGGGGGGATTCACAGATACGCGGTATTTT; CDR3: CASSSQGGFTDTRYF
size: few; length: 18; V: TRBV28; D: TRBD2; J: TRBJ2-4; DNA: TGTGCCAGCAGAACGGGACTAGCGGGAGGGGTAGCCAAAAACATTCAGTACTTC; CDR3: CASRTGLAGGVAKNIQYF
size: few; length: 13; V: TRBV7-9; D: .; J: TRBJ2-5; DNA: TGTGCCAGCAGCACCGACAAGGAAGAGACCCAGTACTTC; CDR3: CASSTDKEETQYF
size: .; length: 15; V: TRBV5-1; D: .; J: TRBJ2-3; DNA: TGCGCCAGCAGCTTTTCCCCGGGAAGCACAGATACGCAGTATTTT; CDR3: CASSFSPGSTDTQYF
size: few; length: 14; V: TRBV10-3; D: TRBD1; J: TRBJ1-1; DNA: TGTGCCATCAGTGGGGACAGTGGAACGGGTGAAGCTTTCTTT; CDR3: CAISGDSGTGEAFF
size: few; length: 14; V: TRBV10-3; D: TRBD2; J: TRBJ2-3; DNA: TGTGCCATCAAGCTAGCGGGTAGCACAGATACGCAGTATTTT; CDR3: CAIKLAGSTDTQYF
size: once; length: 14; V: TRBV29-1; D: .; J: TRBJ1-2; DNA: TGCAGCGTTGAAGGTGGGGGGGCCCCCTGGGGCTACACCTTC; CDR3: CSVEGGGAPWGYTF
size: few; length: 15; V: TRBV15; D: TRBD2; J: TRBJ2-5; DNA: TGTGCCACCAGCAGAGATCTAGCGGGGGGAGAGACCCAGTACTTC; CDR3: CATSRDLAGGETQYF
size: few; length: 14; V: TRBV4-1; D: .; J: TRBJ1-1; DNA: TGCGCCAGCAGCCAAGTCCCAATGAACACTGAAGCTTTCTTT; CDR3: CASSQVPMNTEAFF
size: .; length: 15; V: TRBV7-2; D: .; J: TRBJ1-3; DNA: TGTGCCAGCAGCTTAGCCGCGGGGGAGGAAAACACCATATATTTT; CDR3: CASSLAAGEENTIYF
size: .; length: 15; V: TRBV7-8; D: .; J: TRBJ1-1; DNA: TGTGCCAGCAGCACAAGGGGTTTTAGGAGCACTGAAGCTTTCTTT; CDR3: CASSTRGFRSTEAFF
size: .; length: 15; V: TRBV9; D: .; J: TRBJ1-2; DNA: TGTGCCAGCAGCGTAGTCGCCCATTTGGACTATGGCTACACCTTC; CDR3: CASSVVAHLDYGYTF
size: many; length: 15; V: TRBV4-1; D: .; J: TRBJ1-5; DNA: TGCGCCAGCAGCCAAGAGGAGAGGAGCAATCAGCCCCAGCATTTT; CDR3: CASSQEERSNQPQHF
size: few; length: 11; V: TRBV7-2; D: .; J: TRBJ1-2; DNA: TGTGCCAGCAGCCCCCTAGGGGGCTACACCTTC; CDR3: CASSPLGGYTF
size: few; length: 17; V: TRBV13; D: TRBD2; J: TRBJ2-7; DNA: TGTGCCAGCAGCCCAGGGACTAGCGGAACAACCAGGGACGAGCAGTACTTC; CDR3: CASSPGTSGTTRDEQYF
size: few; length: 14; V: TRBV2; D: .; J: TRBJ1-1; DNA: TGTGCCAGCAGTGAAAGTTTGGGGGTCACTGAAGCTTTCTTT; CDR3: CASSESLGVTEAFF
size: few; length: 13; V: TRBV28; D: .; J: TRBJ2-5; DNA: TGTGCCAGCAGGGGACGGTCCCGGGAGACCCAGTGCTTC; CDR3: CASRGRSRETQCF
size: few; length: 12; V: TRBV7-9; D: .; J: TRBJ2-7; DNA: TGTGCCAGCAGCTTAGTTGGGTTGGAGCAGTACTTC; CDR3: CASSLVGLEQYF
size: few; length: 12; V: TRBV11-1; D: .; J: TRBJ2-2; DNA: TGTGCCAGCAGCGCCCCCTCCGGGGAGCTGTTTTTT; CDR3: CASSAPSGELFF
size: .; length: 15; V: TRBV9; D: .; J: TRBJ2-5; DNA: TGTGCCAGCAGCGTAGAGGGCAGGGGCGGAGAGACCCAGTACTTC; CDR3: CASSVEGRGGETQYF
size: .; length: 16; V: TRBV24-1; D: TRBD2; J: TRBJ2-3; DNA: TGTGCCACCAGTTCGGGAGGACTGGAAGCCACAGATACGCAGTATTTT; CDR3: CATSSGGLEATDTQYF
size: many; length: 13; V: TRBV12-3/TRBV12-4; D: TRBD2; J: TRBJ2-5; DNA: TGTGCCAGCAGGGGACTAGGGAGGGAGACCCAGTACTTC; CDR3: CASRGLGRETQYF
size: .; length: 15; V: TRBV18; D: .; J: TRBJ2-3; DNA: TGTGCCAGCTCACCGGGGGGGGCCGTATCAGATACGCAGTATTTT; CDR3: CASSPGGAVSDTQYF
size: .; length: 15; V: TRBV27; D: .; J: TRBJ2-2; DNA: .; CDR3: CASSFLAARTGELFF
size: .; length: 17; V: TRBV14; D: TRBD2; J: TRBJ2-1; DNA: TGTGCCAGCAGCCAAGAAATACTAGCGGGAGGGCCGGGTGAGCAGTTCTTC; CDR3: CASSQEILAGGPGEQFF
size: few; length: 15; V: TRBV5-4; D: TRBD2; J: TRBJ2-3; DNA: TGTGCCAGCAGCTTGGCGACTAGCGGTCGAGATACGCAGTATTTT; CDR3: CASSLATSGRDTQYF
size: .; length: 12; V: TRBV2; D: .; J: TRBJ1-5; DNA: TGTGCCAGCAGTGGCCCGGATCAGCCCCAGCATTTT; CDR3: CASSGPDQPQHF
size: few; length: 16; V: TRBV12-3/TRBV12-4; D: TRBD2; J: TRBJ2-1; DNA: TGTGCCAGCAGTTTCATTAGCGGGAGGGCCGGCAATGAGCAGTTCTTC; CDR3: CASSFISGRAGNEQFF
size: few; length: 18; V: TRBV20-1; D: TRBD2; J: TRBJ2-3; DNA: TGCAGTGCTAGAGACCTTTCTAGCGGGGGGCGCATCACAGATACGCAGTATTTT; CDR3: CSARDLSSGGRITDTQYF
size: .; length: 13; V: TRBV19; D: .; J: TRBJ1-5; DNA: TGTGCCAGTAGACAGGACCTAAATCAGCCCCAGCATTTT; CDR3: CASRQDLNQPQHF
size: .; length: 13; V: TRBV7-9; D: .; J: TRBJ1-2; DNA: TGTGCCAGCAGCTTAGATTCCCTGTATGGCTACACCTTC; CDR3: CASSLDSLYGYTF